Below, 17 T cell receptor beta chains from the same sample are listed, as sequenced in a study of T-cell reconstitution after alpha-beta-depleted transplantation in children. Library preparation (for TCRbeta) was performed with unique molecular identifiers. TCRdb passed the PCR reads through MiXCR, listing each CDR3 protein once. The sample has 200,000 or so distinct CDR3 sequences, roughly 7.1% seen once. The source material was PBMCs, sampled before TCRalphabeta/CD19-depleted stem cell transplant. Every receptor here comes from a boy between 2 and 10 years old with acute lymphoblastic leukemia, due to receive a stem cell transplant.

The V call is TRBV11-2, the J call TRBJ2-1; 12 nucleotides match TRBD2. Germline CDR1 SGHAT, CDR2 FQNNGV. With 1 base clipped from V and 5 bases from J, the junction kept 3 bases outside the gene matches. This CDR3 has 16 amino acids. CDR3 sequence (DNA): TGTGCCAGCAGCTTAGGGACTAGCGGGACACACAATGAGCAGTTCTTC. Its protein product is CASSLGTSGTHNEQFF.

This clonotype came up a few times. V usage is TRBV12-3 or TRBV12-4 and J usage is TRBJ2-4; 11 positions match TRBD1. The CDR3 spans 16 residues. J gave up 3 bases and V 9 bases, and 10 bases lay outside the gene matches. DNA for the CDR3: TGTGCCAGTAAGGACAGGGGGCGTTTGGGCAAAAACATTCAGTACTTC. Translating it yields CASKDRGRLGKNIQYF.

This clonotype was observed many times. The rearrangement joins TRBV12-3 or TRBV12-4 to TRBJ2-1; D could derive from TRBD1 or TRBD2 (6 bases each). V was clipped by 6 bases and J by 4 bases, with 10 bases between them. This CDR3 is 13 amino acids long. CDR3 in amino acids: CASRGGLYNEQFF. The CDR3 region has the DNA TGTGCCAGCAGGGGGGGCTTATACAATGAGCAGTTCTTC.

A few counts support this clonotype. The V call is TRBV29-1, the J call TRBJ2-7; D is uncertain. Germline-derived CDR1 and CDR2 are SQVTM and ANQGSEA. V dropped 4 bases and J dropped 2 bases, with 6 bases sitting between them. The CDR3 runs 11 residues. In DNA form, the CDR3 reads TGCAGCGTTGCGAACCCCTACGAGCAGTACTTC. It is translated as CSVANPYEQYF.

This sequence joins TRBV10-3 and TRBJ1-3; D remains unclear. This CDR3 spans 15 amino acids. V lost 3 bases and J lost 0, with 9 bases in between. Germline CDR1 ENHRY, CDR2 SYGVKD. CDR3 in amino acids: CAISENRDSGNTIYF. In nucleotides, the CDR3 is TGTGCCATCAGTGAAAATCGGGACTCTGGAAACACCATATATTTT.

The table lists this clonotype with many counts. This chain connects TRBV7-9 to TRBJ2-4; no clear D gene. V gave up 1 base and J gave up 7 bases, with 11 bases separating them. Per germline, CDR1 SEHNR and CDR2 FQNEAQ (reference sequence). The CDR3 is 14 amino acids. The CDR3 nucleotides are TGTGCCAGCAGCTTAGAACGAACACGGAACATTCAGTACTTC. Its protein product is CASSLERTRNIQYF.

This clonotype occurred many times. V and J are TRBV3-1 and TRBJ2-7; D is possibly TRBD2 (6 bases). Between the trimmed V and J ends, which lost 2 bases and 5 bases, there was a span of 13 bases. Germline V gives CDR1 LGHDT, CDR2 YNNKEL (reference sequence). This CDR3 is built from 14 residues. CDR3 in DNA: TGTGCCAGCAGCCAATCACGGGAGATCCACGAGCAGTACTTC. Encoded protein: CASSQSREIHEQYF.

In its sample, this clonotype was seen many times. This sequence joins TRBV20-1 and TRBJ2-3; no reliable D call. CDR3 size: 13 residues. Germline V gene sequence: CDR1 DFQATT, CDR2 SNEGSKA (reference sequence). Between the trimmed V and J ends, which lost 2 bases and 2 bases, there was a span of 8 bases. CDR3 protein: CSARLQLTDTQYF. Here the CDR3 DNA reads TGCAGTGCTAGACTGCAGCTCACAGATACGCAGTATTTT.

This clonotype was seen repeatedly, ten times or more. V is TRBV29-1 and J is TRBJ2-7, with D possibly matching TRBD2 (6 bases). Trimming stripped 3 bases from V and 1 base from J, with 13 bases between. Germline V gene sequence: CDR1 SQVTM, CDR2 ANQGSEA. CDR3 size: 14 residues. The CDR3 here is CSVEGLLGSYEQYF. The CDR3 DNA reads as TGCAGCGTTGAGGGACTGTTAGGATCCTACGAGCAGTACTTC.

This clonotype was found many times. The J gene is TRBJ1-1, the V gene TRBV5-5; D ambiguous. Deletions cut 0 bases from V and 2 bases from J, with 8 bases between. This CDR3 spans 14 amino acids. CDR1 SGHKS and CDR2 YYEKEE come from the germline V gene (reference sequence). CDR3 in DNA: TGTGCCAGCAGCTTGGGAGGGTCTAACACTGAAGCTTTCTTT. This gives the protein CASSLGGSNTEAFF.

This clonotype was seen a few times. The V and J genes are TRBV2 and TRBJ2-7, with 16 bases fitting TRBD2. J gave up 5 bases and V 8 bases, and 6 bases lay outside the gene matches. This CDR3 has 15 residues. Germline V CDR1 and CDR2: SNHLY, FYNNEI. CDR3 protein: CASGGLAGGPDEQYF. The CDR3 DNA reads TGTGCCAGCGGGGGACTAGCGGGAGGGCCCGACGAGCAGTACTTC. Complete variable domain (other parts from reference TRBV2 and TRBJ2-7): EPEVTQTPSHQVTQMGQEVILRCVPISNHLYFYWYRQILGQKVEFLVSFYNNEISEKSEIFDDQFSVERPDGSNFTLKIRSTKLEDSAMYFCASGGLAGGPDEQYFGPGTRLTVT.

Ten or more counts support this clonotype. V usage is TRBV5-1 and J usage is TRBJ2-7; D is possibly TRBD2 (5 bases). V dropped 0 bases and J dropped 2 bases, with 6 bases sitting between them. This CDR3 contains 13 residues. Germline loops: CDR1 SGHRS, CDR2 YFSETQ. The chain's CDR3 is CASSLEEAYEQYF. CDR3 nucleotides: TGCGCCAGCAGCTTGGAGGAGGCCTACGAGCAGTACTTC.

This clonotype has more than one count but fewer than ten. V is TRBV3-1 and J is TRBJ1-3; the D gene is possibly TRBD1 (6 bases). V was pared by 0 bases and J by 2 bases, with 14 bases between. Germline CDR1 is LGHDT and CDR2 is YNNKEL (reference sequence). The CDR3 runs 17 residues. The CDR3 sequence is CASSQDRGGATGNTIYF. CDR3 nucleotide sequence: TGTGCCAGCAGCCAAGATCGAGGGGGGGCAACTGGAAACACCATATATTTT.

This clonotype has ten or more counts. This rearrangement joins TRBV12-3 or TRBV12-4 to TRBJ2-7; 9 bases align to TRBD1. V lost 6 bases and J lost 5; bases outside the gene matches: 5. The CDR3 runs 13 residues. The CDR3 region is CASRGQGLDEQYF. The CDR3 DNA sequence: TGTGCCAGCAGGGGACAGGGTTTGGACGAGCAGTACTTC.

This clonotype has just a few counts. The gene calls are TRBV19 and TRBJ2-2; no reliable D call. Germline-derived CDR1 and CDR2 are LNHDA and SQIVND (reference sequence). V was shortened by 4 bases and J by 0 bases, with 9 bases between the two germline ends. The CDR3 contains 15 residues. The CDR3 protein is CASSTLWANTGELFF. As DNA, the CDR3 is TGTGCCAGTAGTACCCTGTGGGCGAACACCGGGGAGCTGTTTTTT.

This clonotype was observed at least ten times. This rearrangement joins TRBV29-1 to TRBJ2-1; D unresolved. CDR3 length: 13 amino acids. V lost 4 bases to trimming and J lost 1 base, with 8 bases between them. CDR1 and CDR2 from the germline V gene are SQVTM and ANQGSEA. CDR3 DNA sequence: TGCAGCGTTGTAACAAGTTCCTACAATGAGCAGTTCTTC. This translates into CSVVTSSYNEQFF.

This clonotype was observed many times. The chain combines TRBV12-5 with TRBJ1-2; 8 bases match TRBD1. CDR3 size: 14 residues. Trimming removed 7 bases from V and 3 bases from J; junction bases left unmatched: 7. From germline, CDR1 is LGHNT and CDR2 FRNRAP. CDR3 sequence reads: CASARDRSDYGYTF. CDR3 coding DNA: TGTGCTAGTGCCAGGGACAGGAGCGACTATGGCTACACCTTC. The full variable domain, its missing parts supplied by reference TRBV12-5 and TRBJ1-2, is DARVTQTPRHKVTEMGQEVTMRCQPILGHNTVFWYRQTMMQGLELLAYFRNRAPLDDSGMPKDRFSAEMPDATLATLKIQPSEPRDSAVYFCASARDRSDYGYTFGSGTRLTVV.